What follows are 26 T cell receptor beta chains derived from one specimen sequenced in a study of regulatory dendritic cells for organ transplantation. The protocol was immunoSEQ multiplex PCR, while the TCRdb copy is restricted to in-frame clones and leaves out a portion. The sample lists 29,000 or so clones, over 75% occurring once. The sample taken for sequencing was memory CD4+ T cells from blood. As to subset: CD45RO+ memory T cells. These receptors were taken from a human donor in good health.

CDR3 residues: CASSLPGTSGRPGELFF. In DNA form, the CDR3 reads TGTGCCAGCAGCTTACCAGGGACTAGCGGGAGGCCGGGGGAGCTGTTTTTT. The chain is built from TRBV11-3 and TRBJ2-2; 15 bases map to TRBD2. The germline CDR1 and CDR2 sequences are SGHNT and YENEEA. The CDR3 runs 17 residues. V lost 2 bases and J lost 8; bases outside the gene matches: 6.

The chain uses TRBV5-1 and TRBJ1-4; the D gene is possibly TRBD1 (5 bases). The germline CDR1 and CDR2 sequences are SGHRS and YFSETQ. Trimming took off 0 bases at V and 3 bases at J, with 12 bases between the two ends. The CDR3 is made up of 16 amino acids. The CDR3 here is CASSLAGNGANEKLFF. DNA for the CDR3: TGCGCCAGCAGCTTGGCAGGGAACGGAGCTAATGAAAAACTGTTTTTT.

This chain joins TRBV7-8 and TRBJ2-7, with TRBD1 matching 9 bases. V shed 4 bases, J shed 5 bases, and the junction held 9 bases outside the gene matches. The CDR3 extends over 15 amino acids. The germline CDR1 and CDR2 sequences are SGHVS and FQNEAQ. In nucleotides, the CDR3 is TGTGCCAGCAGCTCAGCCGGGACAGGGTCCCACGAGCAGTACTTC. Its protein is CASSSAGTGSHEQYF. Full variable domain (outside the CDR3, taken from reference TRBV7-8 and TRBJ2-7): GAGVSQSPRYKVAKRGQDVALRCDPISGHVSLFWYQQALGQGPEFLTYFQNEAQLDKSGLPSDRFFAERPEGSVSTLKIQRTQQEDSAVYLCASSSAGTGSHEQYFGPGTRLTVT.

The chain employs TRBV19 and TRBJ2-7; 9 bases align to TRBD1. CDR1 and CDR2 from the germline V gene are LNHDA and SQIVND (reference sequence). V lost 6 bases and J lost 1; bases outside the gene matches: 4. CDR3 length: 14 amino acids. This CDR3 is CASRGTGSSYEQYF. Written as DNA, the CDR3 is TGTGCCAGTAGGGGGACAGGGAGTTCCTACGAGCAGTACTTC.

The table lists this clone with a few counts. CDR3 in amino acids: CASSVTGDSNQPQHF. Here the CDR3 DNA reads TGTGCCAGCAGCGTCACAGGAGATAGCAATCAGCCCCAGCATTTT. The V call is TRBV9, the J call TRBJ1-5, with D possibly TRBD1 on 5 matching bases. There are 15 residues in the CDR3. Trimming took off 2 bases at V and 0 bases at J, with 9 bases between the two ends. CDR1 and CDR2 (germline): SGDLS, YYNGEE.

This chain connects TRBV7-9 to TRBJ1-2; no firm D call. Germline-derived CDR1 and CDR2 are SEHNR and FQNEAQ (reference sequence). Trimming left V 2 bases short and J 7 bases short, with 17 bases between. The CDR3 consists of 15 residues. The CDR3 bases are TGTGCCAGCAGCTTATACCCAAAAGAGTGGGTTGGCTACACCTTC. It codes for CASSLYPKEWVGYTF. The variable domain in full, with the rest retrieved from reference TRBV7-9 and TRBJ1-2, is DTGVSQNPRHKITKRGQNVTFRCDPISEHNRLYWYRQTLGQGPEFLTYFQNEAQLEKSRLLSDRFSAERPKGSFSTLEIQRTEQGDSAMYLCASSLYPKEWVGYTFGSGTRLTVV.

This clone has only one observation. The chain links TRBV12-5 to TRBJ1-1; D unresolved. V dropped 2 bases and J dropped 4 bases, with 11 bases sitting between them. The CDR3 is 14 amino acids. Germline V lookup: CDR1 LGHNT, CDR2 FRNRAP. The DNA for the CDR3 is TGTGCTAGTGGTTTGAAGGCAGCGAGCACTGAAGCTTTCTTT. This gives the protein CASGLKAASTEAFF.

CDR3: CASRREVDSNQPQHF. The CDR3 DNA reads TGTGCCAGCAGGCGGGAGGTGGATAGCAATCAGCCCCAGCATTTT. The chain carries TRBV28 and TRBJ1-5, with unresolved D. This CDR3 is 15 amino acids long. V was trimmed by 6 bases and J by 0 bases, leaving 12 bases between them. The V gene's germline CDR1 is MDHEN and CDR2 SYDVKM.

This clone was observed once. The chain is built from TRBV4-3 and TRBJ2-2; 10 bases align to TRBD2. This CDR3 contains 16 residues. V was pared by 2 bases and J by 1 base, with 1 base of the junction left unmatched. From germline, CDR1 is LGHNA and CDR2 YSLEER. CDR3 in amino acids: CASSQSSGGNTGELFF. In DNA, the CDR3 is TGCGCCAGCAGCCAATCTAGCGGGGGGAACACCGGGGAGCTGTTTTTT.

The chain combines TRBV4-1 with TRBJ1-5; D is undetermined. The CDR3 runs to 17 residues. Trimming cost V 0 bases and J 2 bases, with 14 bases left between them. The germline CDR1 and CDR2 sequences are MGHRA and YSYEKL. CDR3 sequence: CASSQEGSALGNQPQHF. DNA for the CDR3: TGCGCCAGCAGCCAAGAAGGCAGTGCTTTGGGCAATCAGCCCCAGCATTTT.

The chain has TRBV30 and TRBJ2-5; D is possibly TRBD2 (5 bases). The V and J ends lost 3 bases and 4 bases respectively, with 12 bases between them. CDR1 and CDR2 from the germline V gene are GTSNPN and SVGIG (reference sequence). CDR3 length: 13 residues. The CDR3 reads CAWRRASRETQYF. The CDR3 DNA reads TGTGCCTGGAGGCGGGCTTCCCGAGAGACCCAGTACTTC.

The chain is built from TRBV5-1 and TRBJ2-5; a weak D match, TRBD2 (6 bases). V lost 6 bases and J lost 1, with 13 bases in between. Per the germline V gene, CDR1 is SGHRS and CDR2 is YFSETQ. This CDR3 comprises 14 residues. This chain's CDR3 is CASNNGGIQETQYF. In DNA form, the CDR3 reads TGCGCCAGCAATAACGGCGGGATCCAAGAGACCCAGTACTTC.

The chain is built from TRBV6-5 and TRBJ2-7; possibly TRBD2 for D (6 bases). Trimming removed 2 bases from V and 0 bases from J, with 11 bases in between. This CDR3 has 15 amino acids. Germline V gene sequence: CDR1 MNHEY, CDR2 SVGAGI. CDR3 amino acids: CASSYGTADSYEQYF. In nucleotides, the CDR3 is TGTGCCAGCAGTTACGGGACTGCGGACTCCTACGAGCAGTACTTC.

The gene calls are TRBV28 and TRBJ2-7; TRBD1 matches at 8 bases. Germline CDR1 and CDR2: MDHEN and SYDVKM. The trim removed 5 bases at V and 7 bases at J, leaving 13 bases unmatched. CDR3 length: 15 residues. The CDR3 region is CASSITGTGSREQYF. DNA for the CDR3: TGTGCCAGCAGTATAACCGGGACAGGTTCGAGGGAGCAGTACTTC.

Here the CDR3 reads CASSWTATDTEAFF. The CDR3 DNA reads as TGCGCCAGCAGCTGGACAGCTACGGACACTGAAGCTTTCTTT. The chain carries TRBV5-1 and TRBJ1-1; the D gene is possibly TRBD1 (6 bases). The CDR3 totals 14 residues. CDR1 and CDR2 from the germline V gene are SGHRS and YFSETQ. V lost 3 bases to trimming and J lost 3 bases, with 12 bases between them.

The chain recombines TRBV10-1 with TRBJ2-7, with TRBD2 matching 14 bases. This CDR3 comprises 16 residues. Germline CDR1 reads WNHNN; CDR2 reads SYGVQD (reference sequence). With V trimmed by 4 bases and J by 6 bases, 8 bases remained unmatched. The CDR3 is CASSVGGLAGGREQYF. In nucleotides, the CDR3 is TGCGCCAGCAGTGTTGGAGGACTAGCGGGAGGACGCGAGCAGTACTTC.

This rearrangement joins TRBV6-5 to TRBJ2-7; 11 nucleotides align to TRBD2. Unmatched junction bases numbered 6, after V lost 5 bases and J lost 3 bases. Germline V gene lookup returns CDR1 MNHEY and CDR2 SVGAGI. The CDR3 spans 15 residues. CDR3 loop: CASSTTGTSGYEQYF. Written as DNA, the CDR3 is TGTGCCAGCAGTACCACCGGGACTAGCGGCTACGAGCAGTACTTC.

The rearrangement links TRBV7-8 to TRBJ1-2; D is unresolved. Trimming left V 1 base short and J 6 bases short, with 9 bases between. The germline gives CDR1 SGHVS, CDR2 FQNEAQ. CDR3 size: 13 residues. The CDR3 region has the DNA TGTGCCAGCAGCTTAGTGCGGGGAAATGGCTACACCTTC. This encodes CASSLVRGNGYTF.

This clone was picked up a small number of times. The chain joins TRBV2 to TRBJ1-1, with D possibly being TRBD1 (6 bases). This CDR3 has 16 amino acids. CDR1 and CDR2 from the germline V gene are SNHLY and FYNNEI. V lost 6 bases, J lost 10 bases, and 27 bases lay in between. CDR3 coding DNA: TGTGCCAGCAGCCAAGGAGGGGTTCAGGGGTCAATGGGAGCTTTCTTT. Translated, it gives CASSQGGVQGSMGAFF.

This sequence joins TRBV16 and TRBJ2-2, with 7 bases lining up with TRBD1. After removal of 1 base from V and 2 bases from J, the junction contained 7 bases not matched to a gene. The CDR3 has 17 residues. CDR1 KGHSY and CDR2 FQNENV come from the germline V gene. The DNA of the CDR3 is TGTGCCAGCAGCCAATATCGAGGGGGCATTAACACCGGGGAGCTGTTTTTT. Translation: CASSQYRGGINTGELFF.

This clone has only one observation. The rearrangement uses TRBV13 and TRBJ1-2; the D gene is possibly TRBD1 (6 bases). There are 14 residues in the CDR3. V was trimmed by 2 bases and J by 4 bases, leaving 11 bases between them. Germline CDR1 PRHDT, CDR2 FYEKMQ (reference sequence). The CDR3: CASSLSGVPYGYTF. As DNA, the CDR3 is TGTGCCAGCAGCTTATCAGGGGTCCCCTATGGCTACACCTTC.

The sample holds one count of this clone. The chain carries TRBV7-2 and TRBJ2-3; TRBD2 aligns across 8 bases. Germline V CDR1 and CDR2: SGHTA, FQGNSA. There are 14 residues in the CDR3. Trimming removed 5 bases from V and 5 bases from J; junction bases left unmatched: 6. In DNA form, the CDR3 reads TGTGCCAGCAGCGGGTTCGCGGGAGGAGATACGCAGTATTTT. This gives the protein CASSGFAGGDTQYF.

The chain has TRBV15 and TRBJ1-3, with unresolved D. The CDR3 covers 12 residues. V dropped 4 bases and J dropped 8 bases, with 9 bases sitting between them. Germline lookup yields CDR1 LNHNV and CDR2 YYDKDF (reference sequence). Written as DNA, the CDR3 is TGTGCCACCAGCATAGATGGGTACACCATATATTTT. This encodes CATSIDGYTIYF.

This clone was found once. The rearrangement joins TRBV7-8 to TRBJ1-2, with TRBD1 as a possible D gene (6 bases). The CDR3 has 12 residues. V lost 5 bases, J lost 8 bases, and 12 bases lay in between. The V gene's germline CDR1 is SGHVS and CDR2 FQNEAQ. This CDR3 is CASSLGTHGYTF. The CDR3 coding sequence is TGTGCCAGCAGCCTTGGGACACACGGCTACACCTTC.

This clone was picked up a small number of times. J is TRBJ1-5 and V is TRBV10-2; D is unclear. The CDR3 runs to 15 residues. V gave up 6 bases and J gave up 3 bases, with 15 bases separating them. The germline V gene encodes CDR1 WSHSY and CDR2 SAAADI. The CDR3: CASSPSRGNNQPQHF. Here the CDR3 DNA reads TGCGCCAGCAGCCCGAGCCGGGGTAACAATCAGCCCCAGCATTTT.

With regard to this clone: The junction differs from germline at one of its ends, possibly a read error. The CDR3 nucleotides are TGTGCCAGCAGTCGGGACAGAAGGCATCGAGACTTC. Translation gives CASSRDRRHRDF. The chain couples TRBV2 to TRBJ2-4; 7 positions match TRBD1. Germline CDR1 and CDR2: SNHLY and FYNNEI. The CDR3 sequence is 12 residues long.